The clone carrying this T cell receptor (beta chain) has just a few counts. No antigen is known for it. The V segment lost 9 bases and the J segment 4 bases; nucleotides outside the gene matches: 10. The CDR3 totals 15 residues. Germline assignment: CDR1 ENHRY and CDR2 SYGVKD. This entry belongs to a study of T cell responses to AZD1222 COVID-19 vaccine. Study outcomes and limitations: Sampling captured repertoires only after the peak T cell response. A rise in Spike-specific TCR breadth and depth followed two AZD1222 doses. It was only a handful of AZD1222 recipients who were seropositive at baseline. It should be noted that donors were predominantly white British and more often female, and clonal diversity was possibly underestimated.

Here immunoSEQ multiplex PCR was the method, and the copy in TCRdb shows in-frame clones only, minus some. The sample has around 130,000 clones; about 90% are singletons. This TCR was recovered from an adult in good health. Here the sequenced sample was peripheral blood, taken on day 0 of AZD1222 vaccination. The J gene is TRBJ1-3, the V gene TRBV10-3; 9 nucleotides line up with TRBD1. This CDR3 is CAIRGPGTGGNTIYF. CDR3 in DNA: TGTGCCATACGGGGGCCCGGGACAGGGGGAAACACCATATATTTT.